Below are 29 T cell receptor beta chains sequenced from a single sample in a study of Graves' ophthalmopathy and Graves' hyperthyroidism. The sequenced template was RNA, covering the TCR beta CDR3 region. HTBI-primed RT-PCR formed the first round, and a multiplex PCR formed the second. One entry per CDR3 protein results from TCRdb running MiXCR on the multiplex PCR reads. This sample yields about 740,000 distinct CDR3 sequences, of which roughly 40% are seen a single time; approximately 43% belongs to the top ten. The sample was peripheral blood. The receptor set was obtained from an adult man with Graves' ophthalmopathy.

This clonotype was seen many times. The chain couples TRBV2 to TRBJ2-5; D not certain. Germline values: CDR1 SNHLY, CDR2 FYNNEI. This CDR3 is 14 amino acids long. Trimming removed 3 bases at V and 4 bases at J, with 12 bases between. CDR3 loop: CASSDEDLGETQYF. For the CDR3, the DNA is TGTGCCAGCAGTGATGAGGACCTCGGAGAGACCCAGTACTTC.

This clonotype was counted ten times or more. CDR3 in amino acids: CASSLVAGGPLQETQYF. CDR3 sequence (DNA): TGTGCCAGCAGCTTAGTAGCGGGAGGGCCCCTACAAGAGACCCAGTACTTC. This chain uses TRBV7-2 with TRBJ2-5; 11 bases are a match to TRBD2. V lost 1 base, J lost 2 bases, and 6 bases stayed unmatched. In germline, CDR1 is SGHTA, CDR2 FQGNSA. The CDR3 has 17 residues.

The V gene is TRBV7-8, the J gene TRBJ1-5; D may be TRBD1 (5 bases). The length of the CDR3 is 16 residues. Germline assignment: CDR1 SGHVS and CDR2 FQNEAQ. The ends were cut back, 5 bases at V and 0 bases at J, with 14 bases in the middle. The CDR3 sequence: CASSTRRGYSNQPQHF. The CDR3 DNA is TGTGCCAGCAGCACCCGACGGGGGTATAGCAATCAGCCCCAGCATTTT.

Concerning this clonotype itself: The CDR3 does not close with the conserved phenylalanine or tryptophan, likely indicating a read error. The CDR3 nucleotides are TGTGCCACCGCCCGTGGGGAGCTGTTTCTT. This gives the protein CATARGELFL. This sequence joins TRBV10-3 and TRBJ2-2, with D hard to call. Germline V gene data show CDR1 as ENHRY and CDR2 as SYGVKD. The CDR3 totals 10 residues. V lost 10 bases and J lost 8, with 8 bases in between.

CDR3 DNA sequence: TGTGCCAGCAGCAGAGACCGGGACAGGGTTAAACTGTTTTTT. It translates to CASSRDRDRVKLFF. The chain recombines TRBV7-9 with TRBJ1-4; 9 bases fit TRBD1. The germline gives CDR1 SEHNR, CDR2 FQNEAQ (reference sequence). With 5 bases clipped from V and 11 bases from J, the junction kept 9 bases outside the gene matches. The CDR3 runs 14 residues.

This clonotype was observed at least ten times. The V and J genes are TRBV7-9 and TRBJ1-1; 8 nucleotides align to TRBD1. Losses at the gene ends were 5 bases for V and 9 bases for J; bases not matched to a gene: 14. This CDR3 has 15 amino acids. Germline CDR1 and CDR2: SEHNR and FQNEAQ (reference sequence). In DNA, the CDR3 is TGTGCCAGCAGCCCAATGGGACAGGCAGGCCTAAAAGCTTTCTTT. It is translated as CASSPMGQAGLKAFF.

This chain links TRBV2 with TRBJ2-5, with TRBD1 identical over 7 bases. Unmatched junction bases numbered 14, after V lost 5 bases and J lost 2 bases. Per the germline V gene, CDR1 is SNHLY and CDR2 is FYNNEI. This CDR3 contains 17 residues. CDR3 residues: CASSSYGRDRDQETQYF. CDR3 bases: TGTGCCAGCAGTTCCTACGGCCGGGACAGAGATCAAGAGACCCAGTACTTC.

This clonotype was detected a few times. J is TRBJ1-1 and V is TRBV29-1; no reliable D call. The CDR3 covers 15 residues. V lost 4 bases and J 7 bases, leaving 22 bases between the germline ends. Germline-derived CDR1 and CDR2 are SQVTM and ANQGSEA. This CDR3 reads CSVGEGHPSGHEAFF. The CDR3 DNA is TGCAGCGTTGGGGAAGGCCACCCATCCGGGCATGAAGCTTTCTTT. The full variable domain, with the rest looked up from reference TRBV29-1 and TRBJ1-1, is SAVISQKPSRDICQRGTSLTIQCQVDSQVTMMFWYRQQPGQSLTLIATANQGSEATYESGFVIDKFPISRPNLTFSTLTVSNMSPEDSSIYLCSVGEGHPSGHEAFFGQGTRLTVV.

The chain is built from TRBV7-9 and TRBJ2-5, with TRBD1 matching 7 bases. V lost 1 base, J lost 4 bases, and 3 bases stayed unmatched. This CDR3 is built from 14 residues. Germline lookup yields CDR1 SEHNR and CDR2 FQNEAQ (reference sequence). CDR3: CASSLVTGLETQYF. The DNA for the CDR3 is TGTGCCAGCAGCTTAGTGACAGGGTTAGAGACCCAGTACTTC.

The chain recombines TRBV29-1 with TRBJ2-7; D gene ambiguous. Looked up from germline, CDR1 is SQVTM and CDR2 is ANQGSEA. V lost 7 bases and J lost 7, with 14 bases in between. The CDR3 sequence is 11 residues long. The CDR3: CSDSAGYEQYF. The DNA of the CDR3 is TGCAGCGACTCGGCTGGCTATGAGCAGTACTTC.

The chain links TRBV19 to TRBJ1-6, with D hard to call. The V end was cut by 7 bases, the J end by 0 bases, with 13 bases between. Looked up from germline, CDR1 is LNHDA and CDR2 is SQIVND (reference sequence). The CDR3 has 16 residues. This CDR3 reads CASTRQANSYNSPLHF. The CDR3 bases are TGTGCCAGTACCAGGCAGGCAAACTCCTATAATTCACCCCTCCACTTT.

V gene TRBV20-1 combines with J gene TRBJ2-7; 9 bases are a match to TRBD2. Per germline, CDR1 DFQATT and CDR2 SNEGSKA (reference sequence). CDR3 length equals 17 residues. V shed 0 bases and J 5 bases; nucleotides not matched to a gene: 14. Written as DNA, the CDR3 is TGCAGTGCTAGAGATGCAGGTAGCGGGAGTCTTCTCAACGAGCAGTACTTC. Translating gives CSARDAGSGSLLNEQYF.

The table lists this clonotype with a few counts. This chain connects TRBV7-8 to TRBJ2-2; D is perhaps TRBD1 (5 bases). CDR1 SGHVS and CDR2 FQNEAQ come from the germline V gene. The CDR3 loop spans 15 amino acids. Trimming removed 0 bases at V and 4 bases at J, with 9 bases between. The CDR3 region has the DNA TGTGCCAGCAGCTTAGCGACAGCTTCCACCGGGGAGCTGTTTTTT. As protein: CASSLATASTGELFF.

About this clonotype: One end of the junction varies from germline; a read error may be responsible. The chain joins TRBV7-9 to TRBJ1-1, with D possibly being TRBD1 (5 bases). There are 14 residues in the CDR3. Germline V lookup: CDR1 SEHNR, CDR2 FQNEAQ (reference sequence). CDR3 residues: CASSSLGAYTGAFF. CDR3 nucleotides: TGTGCCAGTAGCTCCCTTGGGGCGTACACCGGAGCTTTCTTT.

This clonotype was observed at least ten times. The V call is TRBV9, the J call TRBJ2-6; D ambiguous. Per germline, CDR1 SGDLS and CDR2 YYNGEE. Trimming took 0 bases from V and 0 from J, leaving 7 bases between them. There are 16 residues in the CDR3. The CDR3 bases are TGTGCCAGCAGCGTAGGCTCAGGCTCTGGGGCCAACGTCCTGACTTTC. Translation gives CASSVGSGSGANVLTF.

Remarks on this clonotype: A junction boundary mismatches the germline segment, possibly from a read error. J is TRBJ1-4 and V is TRBV7-9; no clear D. Germline CDR1 and CDR2: SEHNR and FQNEAQ (reference sequence). CDR3 length: 16 residues. The CDR3 bases are TGCGCCAGCAGCTTCTTGAACAGTGCAACTAATGAAAAACTGTTTTTT. Its translation: CASSFLNSATNEKLFF.

A note on this clonotype: A much larger clonotype is one base distant, so this may be a read error. As the CDR3 is not closed by the conserved phenylalanine or tryptophan, this likely results from a read error. J is TRBJ1-1 and V is TRBV11-1; D gene ambiguous. V was pared by 5 bases and J by 1 base, with 14 bases between. Germline V CDR1 and CDR2: SGHAT, FQDESV (reference sequence). This CDR3 spans 15 amino acids. The CDR3 here is CASSTPDGGNTEAFS. CDR3 DNA: TGTGCCAGCAGCACCCCCGACGGTGGGAACACTGAAGCTTTCTCT.

This chain joins TRBV7-3 and TRBJ1-2; 10 nucleotides align to TRBD1. Germline V gene sequence: CDR1 SGHTA, CDR2 FQGTGA. The CDR3 is 13 residues long. Germline trimming cut 11 bases from V and 8 bases from J; bases unmatched to any gene: 11. The CDR3 nucleotides read TGTGCCTGGAGTGGTGACAGGGGGCGAGGCTACACCTTC. It is translated as CAWSGDRGRGYTF.

This clonotype turned up a few times. V usage is TRBV7-3 and J usage is TRBJ2-5, with 13 bases identical to TRBD2. There are 17 residues in the CDR3. Trimming at V came to 4 bases and at J to 4 bases, leaving 9 bases not matched to a gene. CDR1 is SGHTA and CDR2 is FQGTGA in the germline V gene. As DNA, the CDR3 is TGTGCCAGCAGCTCCGGACTAGCGGGGGTGGTTGGAGAGACCCAGTACTTC. As protein: CASSSGLAGVVGETQYF.

This clonotype has ten or more counts. The V and J genes are TRBV25-1 and TRBJ1-6, with 8 bases aligning to TRBD1. The CDR3 sequence is 15 residues long. Germline loops: CDR1 MGHDK, CDR2 SYGVNS. V lost 0 bases to trimming and J lost 8 bases; unmatched junction nucleotides: 3. The CDR3 loop reads CASSEYSGGHSPLHF. The CDR3, as DNA: TGTGCCAGCAGTGAATATTCAGGGGGCCATTCACCCCTCCACTTT.

The V and J genes are TRBV19 and TRBJ1-6; D remains ambiguous. Deletions cut 5 bases from V and 7 bases from J, with 15 bases between. The CDR3 has 15 residues. The V gene's germline CDR1 is LNHDA and CDR2 SQIVND (reference sequence). CDR3 sequence: CASSASSGLNSPLHF. For the CDR3, the DNA is TGTGCCAGTAGTGCCTCGTCCGGACTGAATTCACCCCTCCACTTT.

The chain has TRBV29-1 and TRBJ2-3, with a weak D call TRBD2 (7 bases). This CDR3 spans 15 amino acids. CDR1 is SQVTM, CDR2 ANQGSEA, per germline. Trimming shortened V by 7 bases and J by 3 bases, and 20 bases separated the two germline ends. In DNA, the CDR3 is TGCAGCGCAGGGATAGGGGGGAGGGGGACAGATACGCAGTATTTT. This codes for CSAGIGGRGTDTQYF.

The chain has TRBV7-9 and TRBJ1-6; D gene unclear. This CDR3 is built from 14 residues. Germline CDR1 SEHNR, CDR2 FQNEAQ (reference sequence). V lost 3 bases to trimming and J lost 7 bases, with 10 bases between them. CDR3 protein: CASSFVSENSPLHF. The CDR3 bases are TGTGCCAGCAGCTTTGTGTCGGAGAATTCACCCCTCCACTTT.

This rearrangement joins TRBV19 to TRBJ1-1, with 12 positions matching TRBD1. There are 12 residues in the CDR3. J gave up 12 bases and V 4 bases, and 3 bases lay outside the gene matches. The V gene's germline CDR1 is LNHDA and CDR2 SQIVND (reference sequence). Here the CDR3 DNA reads TGTGCCAGTAGTACGGGACAGGGGGCATCTTTCTTT. This sequence encodes CASSTGQGASFF. The complete variable domain, with remaining parts taken from reference TRBV19 and TRBJ1-1, reads DGGITQSPKYLFRKEGQNVTLSCEQNLNHDAMYWYRQDPGQGLRLIYYSQIVNDFQKGDIAEGYSVSREKKESFPLTVTSAQKNPTAFYLCASSTGQGASFFGQGTRLTVV.

The V call is TRBV25-1, the J call TRBJ2-2; tentative D call: TRBD1 (5 bases). Trimming left V 6 bases short and J 4 bases short, with 18 bases between. CDR1 is MGHDK, CDR2 SYGVNS, per germline. The CDR3 runs to 16 residues. CDR3 nucleotides: TGTGCCAGCAGCGTATTAGGGGATATGAGCACCGGGGAGCTGTTTTTT. This encodes CASSVLGDMSTGELFF.

This clonotype was found a few times. The CDR3, as DNA: TGTGCCAGCAGTTCCCGCCCTCTTCGGGGGCATGGCTACACCTTC. Translated, it gives CASSSRPLRGHGYTF. The chain is built from TRBV6-5 and TRBJ1-2, with D possibly TRBD1 on 6 matching bases. The germline gives CDR1 MNHEY, CDR2 SVGAGI. The CDR3 covers 15 residues. The ends were cut back, 4 bases at V and 6 bases at J, with 18 bases in the middle.

Comments on this clonotype: A much more abundant neighbour one base away suggests this may be a read error. The V gene is TRBV20-1, the J gene TRBJ2-5; no clear D. This CDR3 has 11 amino acids. Germline V gene data show CDR1 as DFQATT and CDR2 as SNEGSKA (reference sequence). Trimming shortened V by 3 bases and J by 5 bases, and 7 bases separated the two germline ends. CDR3 in amino acids: CSARGMETQYF. The CDR3 DNA is TGCAGTGCTAGGGGTATGGAGACCCAGTACTTC.

The sample holds many counts of this clonotype. The V gene is TRBV2, the J gene TRBJ1-1; D uncertain. This CDR3 is built from 13 residues. Looked up from germline, CDR1 is SNHLY and CDR2 is FYNNEI. V was pared by 6 bases and J by 1 base, with 9 bases between. The CDR3 DNA reads TGTGCCAGCAGGCCCGGCGGGAACACTGAAGCTTTCTTT. Translation gives CASRPGGNTEAFF.

This clonotype was seen repeatedly, ten times or more. The rearrangement joins TRBV7-2 to TRBJ1-6; perhaps TRBD1 as D (5 bases). The V gene's germline CDR1 is SGHTA and CDR2 FQGNSA. Trimming took 2 bases from V and 10 from J, leaving 15 bases between them. The CDR3 has 15 amino acids. CDR3 sequence: CASSLTRDGISPLHF. In DNA, the CDR3 is TGTGCCAGCAGCTTAACCCGGGACGGGATCTCACCCCTCCACTTT.